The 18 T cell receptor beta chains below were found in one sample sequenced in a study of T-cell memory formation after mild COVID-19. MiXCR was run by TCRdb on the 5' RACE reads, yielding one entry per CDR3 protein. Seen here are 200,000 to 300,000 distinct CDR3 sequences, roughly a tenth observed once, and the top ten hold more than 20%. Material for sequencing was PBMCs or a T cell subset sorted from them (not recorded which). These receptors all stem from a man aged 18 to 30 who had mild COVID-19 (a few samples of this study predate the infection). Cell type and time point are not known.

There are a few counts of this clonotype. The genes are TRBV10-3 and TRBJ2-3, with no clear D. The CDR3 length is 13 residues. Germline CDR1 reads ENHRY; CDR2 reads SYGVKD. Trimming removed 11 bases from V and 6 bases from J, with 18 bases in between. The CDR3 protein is CALQVPGGDTQYF. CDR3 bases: TGTGCCCTCCAGGTTCCGGGTGGGGATACGCAGTATTTT.

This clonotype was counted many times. This CDR3 is CASSFPYGGQFF. For the CDR3, the DNA is TGTGCCAGCAGCTTCCCCTATGGTGGGCAGTTCTTC. The chain is built from TRBV11-2 and TRBJ2-1; D uncertain. Per the germline V gene, CDR1 is SGHAT and CDR2 is FQNNGV. This CDR3 is 12 amino acids long. Deletions cut 3 bases from V and 12 bases from J, with 12 bases between.

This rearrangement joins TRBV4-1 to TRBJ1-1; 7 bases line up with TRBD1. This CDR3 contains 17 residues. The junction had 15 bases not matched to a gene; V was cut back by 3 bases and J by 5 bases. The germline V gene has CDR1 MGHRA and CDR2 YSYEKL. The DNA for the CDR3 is TGCGCCAGCAGCCACGGACGACCTAGGGGGCGCCGAACTGAAGCTTTCTTT. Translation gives CASSHGRPRGRRTEAFF.

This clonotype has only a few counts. The CDR3 coding sequence is TGCAGTGCTACCCGCAACACAGATACGCAGTATTTT. The encoded protein is CSATRNTDTQYF. The V call is TRBV20-1, the J call TRBJ2-3, with D uncertain. In germline, CDR1 is DFQATT, CDR2 SNEGSKA (reference sequence). CDR3 size: 12 residues. Trimming took 4 bases from V and 2 from J, leaving 7 bases between them.

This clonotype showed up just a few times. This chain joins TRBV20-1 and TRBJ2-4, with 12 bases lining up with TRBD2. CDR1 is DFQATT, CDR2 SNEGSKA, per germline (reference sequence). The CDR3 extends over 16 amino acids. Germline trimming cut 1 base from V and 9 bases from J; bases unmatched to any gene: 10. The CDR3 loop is CSARGTSGKEGSIQYF. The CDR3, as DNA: TGCAGTGCTAGAGGGACTAGCGGGAAGGAGGGAAGCATTCAGTACTTC.

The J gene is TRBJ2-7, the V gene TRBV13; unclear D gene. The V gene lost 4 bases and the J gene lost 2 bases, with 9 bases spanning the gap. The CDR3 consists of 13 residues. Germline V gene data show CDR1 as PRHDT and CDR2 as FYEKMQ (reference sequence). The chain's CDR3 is CASSSDGAYEQYV. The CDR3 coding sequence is TGTGCCAGCAGCTCGGACGGAGCCTACGAGCAGTACGTC.

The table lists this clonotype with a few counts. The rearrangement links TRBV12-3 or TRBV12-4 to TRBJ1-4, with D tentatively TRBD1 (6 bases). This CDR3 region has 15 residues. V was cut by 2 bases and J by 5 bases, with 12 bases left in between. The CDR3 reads CASSLSLQGNEKLFF. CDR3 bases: TGTGCCAGCAGTTTATCTTTACAGGGAAATGAAAAACTGTTTTTT.

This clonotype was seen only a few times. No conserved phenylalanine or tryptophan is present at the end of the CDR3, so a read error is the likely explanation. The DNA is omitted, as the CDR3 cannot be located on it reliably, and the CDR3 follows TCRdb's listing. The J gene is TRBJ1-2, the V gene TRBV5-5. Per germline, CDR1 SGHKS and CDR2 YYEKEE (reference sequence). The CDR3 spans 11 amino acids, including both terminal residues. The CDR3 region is CASSLAATVVV.

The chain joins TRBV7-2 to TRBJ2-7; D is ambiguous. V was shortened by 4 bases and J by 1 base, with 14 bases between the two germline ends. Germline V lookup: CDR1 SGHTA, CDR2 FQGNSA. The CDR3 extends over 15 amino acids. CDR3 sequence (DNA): TGTGCCAGCAGCTCCGCTGGCAAGCAATCCTACGAGCAGTACGTC. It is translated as CASSSAGKQSYEQYV.

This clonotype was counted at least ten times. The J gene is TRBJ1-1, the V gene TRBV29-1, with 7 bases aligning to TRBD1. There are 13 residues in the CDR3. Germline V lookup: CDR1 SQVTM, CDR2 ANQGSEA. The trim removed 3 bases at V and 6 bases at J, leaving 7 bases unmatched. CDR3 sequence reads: CSVETGNSAEAFF. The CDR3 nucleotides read TGCAGCGTTGAGACAGGGAATTCAGCTGAAGCTTTCTTT.

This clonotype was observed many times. The CDR3 DNA sequence: TGTGCCAGCAGTTACGACTCGTCGGTCCAGCCCCAGCATTTT. This encodes CASSYDSSVQPQHF. The chain employs TRBV6-6 and TRBJ1-5; D remains unclear. The V and J ends lost 2 bases and 7 bases respectively, with 12 bases between them. This CDR3 has 14 amino acids. Germline values: CDR1 MNHNY, CDR2 SVGAGI (reference sequence).

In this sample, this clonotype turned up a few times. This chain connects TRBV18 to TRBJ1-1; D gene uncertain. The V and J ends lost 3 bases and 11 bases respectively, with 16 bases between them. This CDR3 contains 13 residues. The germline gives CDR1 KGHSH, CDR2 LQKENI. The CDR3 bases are TGTGCCAGCTCACCCTCCGCGGTGGGCGAGGCTTTCTTT. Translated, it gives CASSPSAVGEAFF.

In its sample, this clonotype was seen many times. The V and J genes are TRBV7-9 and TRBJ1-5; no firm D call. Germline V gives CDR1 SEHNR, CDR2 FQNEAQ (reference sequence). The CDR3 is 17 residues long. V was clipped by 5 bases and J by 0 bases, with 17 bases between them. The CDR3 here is CASSTGAPLVSNQPQHF. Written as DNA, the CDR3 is TGTGCCAGCAGCACCGGAGCCCCGCTCGTTAGCAATCAGCCCCAGCATTTT.

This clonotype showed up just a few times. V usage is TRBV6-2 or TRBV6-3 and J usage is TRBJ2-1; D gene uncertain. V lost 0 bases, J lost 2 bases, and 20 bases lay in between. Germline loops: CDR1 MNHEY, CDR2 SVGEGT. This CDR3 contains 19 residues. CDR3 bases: TGTGCCAGCAGTTACTCTTTACATCCTTGGGCCCCTGCCTACAATGAGCAGTTCTTC. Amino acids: CASSYSLHPWAPAYNEQFF.

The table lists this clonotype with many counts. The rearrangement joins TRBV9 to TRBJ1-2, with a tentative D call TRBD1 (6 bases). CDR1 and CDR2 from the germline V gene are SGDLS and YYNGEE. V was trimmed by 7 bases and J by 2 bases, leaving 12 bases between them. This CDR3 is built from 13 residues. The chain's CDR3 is CASGHRENYGYTF. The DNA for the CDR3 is TGTGCCAGCGGCCACAGGGAGAACTATGGCTACACCTTC.

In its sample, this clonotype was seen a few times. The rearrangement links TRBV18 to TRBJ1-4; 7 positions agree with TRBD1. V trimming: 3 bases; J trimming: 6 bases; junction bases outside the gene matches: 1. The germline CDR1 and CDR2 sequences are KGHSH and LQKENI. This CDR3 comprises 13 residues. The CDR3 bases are TGTGCCAGCTCACCGGGGACAGATGAAAAACTGTTTTTT. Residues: CASSPGTDEKLFF.

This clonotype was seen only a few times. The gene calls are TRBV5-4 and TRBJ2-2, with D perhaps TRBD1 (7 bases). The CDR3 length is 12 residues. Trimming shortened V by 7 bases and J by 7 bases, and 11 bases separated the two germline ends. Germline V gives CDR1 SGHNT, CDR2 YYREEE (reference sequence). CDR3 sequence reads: CASGGTVGELFF. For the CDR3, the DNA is TGTGCCAGCGGAGGGACAGTCGGGGAGCTGTTTTTT.

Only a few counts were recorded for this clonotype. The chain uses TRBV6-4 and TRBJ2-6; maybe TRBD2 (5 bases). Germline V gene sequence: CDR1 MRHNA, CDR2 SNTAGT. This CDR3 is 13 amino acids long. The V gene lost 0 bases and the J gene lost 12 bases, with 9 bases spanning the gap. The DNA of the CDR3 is TGTGCCAGCAGTGACTCGGAGCTAGCCGTCCTGACTTTC. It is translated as CASSDSELAVLTF.